Below, one TCR beta chain is given with its context. Its antigen is not known. The sample belongs to a study of blood T cells in healthy people across ages. Across the study: About one barcoded beta molecule per two T cells was captured by template switching.

Peripheral blood samples of about 10 milliliters were drawn from each donor. Extraction yielded at least 6 micrograms of total RNA per sample. Next came a second PCR, run for about 6 to 12 cycles, which used a sample-barcoded 5' primer along with a J-beta primer mix. TCRdb called the 5' RACE reads again in MiXCR, with one record for every CDR3 protein. The data contain about 780,000 distinct CDR3 sequences, about 45% of them singletons. CDR1 is SGHTA, CDR2 FQGNSA, per germline. This CDR3 is 12 amino acids long. V lost 0 bases, J lost 6 bases, and 5 bases lay in between. General study findings and limits: Not knowing donor CMV status may have confounded expanded clonotype changes.

The V and J genes are TRBV7-2 and TRBJ1-2; D is unresolved. Sequencing was done on a sample of blood. The origin of this receptor is an elderly man in good health. As DNA, the CDR3 is TGTGCCAGCAGCTTAGCACAGAATGGCTACACCTTC. Translated: CASSLAQNGYTF.